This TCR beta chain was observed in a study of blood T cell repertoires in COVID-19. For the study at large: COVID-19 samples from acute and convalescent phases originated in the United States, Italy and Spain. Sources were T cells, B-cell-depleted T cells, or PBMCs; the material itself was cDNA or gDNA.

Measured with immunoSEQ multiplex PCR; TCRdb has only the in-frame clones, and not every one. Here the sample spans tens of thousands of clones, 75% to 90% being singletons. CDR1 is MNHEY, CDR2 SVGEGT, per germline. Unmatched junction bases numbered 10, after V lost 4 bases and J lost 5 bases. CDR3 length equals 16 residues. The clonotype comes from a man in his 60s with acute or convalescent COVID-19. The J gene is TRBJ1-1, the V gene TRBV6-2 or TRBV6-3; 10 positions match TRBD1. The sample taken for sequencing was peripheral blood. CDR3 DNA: TGTGCCAGCAGTTCCGCCCGACAGGGGGCCGGGACTGAAGCTTTCTTT. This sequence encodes CASSSARQGAGTEAFF.